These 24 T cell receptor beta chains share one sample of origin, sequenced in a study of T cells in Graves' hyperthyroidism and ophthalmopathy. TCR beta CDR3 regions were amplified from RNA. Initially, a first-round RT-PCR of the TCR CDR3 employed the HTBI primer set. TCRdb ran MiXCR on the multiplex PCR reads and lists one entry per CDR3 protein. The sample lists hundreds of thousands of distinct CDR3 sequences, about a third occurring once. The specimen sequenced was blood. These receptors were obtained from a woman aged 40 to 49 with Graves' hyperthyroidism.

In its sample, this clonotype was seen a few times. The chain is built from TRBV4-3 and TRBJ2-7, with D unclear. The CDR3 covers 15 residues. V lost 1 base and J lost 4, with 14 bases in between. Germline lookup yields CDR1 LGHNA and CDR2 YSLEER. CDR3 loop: CASSQGMPLFYEQYF. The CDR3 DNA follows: TGCGCCAGCAGCCAAGGCATGCCCCTCTTTTACGAGCAGTACTTC.

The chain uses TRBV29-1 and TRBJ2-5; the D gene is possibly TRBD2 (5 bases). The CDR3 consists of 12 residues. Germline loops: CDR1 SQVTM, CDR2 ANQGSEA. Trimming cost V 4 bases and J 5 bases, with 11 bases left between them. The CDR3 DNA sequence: TGCAGCGTTGCCCGGGGTCAGGAGACCCAGTACTTC. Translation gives CSVARGQETQYF.

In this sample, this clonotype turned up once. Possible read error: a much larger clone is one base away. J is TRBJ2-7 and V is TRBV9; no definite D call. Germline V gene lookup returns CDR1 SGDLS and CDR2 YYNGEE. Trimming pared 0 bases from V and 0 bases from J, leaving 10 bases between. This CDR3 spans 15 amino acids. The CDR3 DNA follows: TGTGCCAGCAGCGTAGTGGCAGTTAGCTCCTACGAGCAGTACTTC. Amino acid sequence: CASSVVAVSSYEQYF.

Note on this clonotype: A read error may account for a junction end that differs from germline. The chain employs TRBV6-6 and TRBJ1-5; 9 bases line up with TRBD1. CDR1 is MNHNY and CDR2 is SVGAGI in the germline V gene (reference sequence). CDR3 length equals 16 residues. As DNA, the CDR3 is TGTGCCGGCAGTTACTCGAGGGACAGGGCAAATCAGCCCCAGCATTTT. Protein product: CAGSYSRDRANQPQHF.

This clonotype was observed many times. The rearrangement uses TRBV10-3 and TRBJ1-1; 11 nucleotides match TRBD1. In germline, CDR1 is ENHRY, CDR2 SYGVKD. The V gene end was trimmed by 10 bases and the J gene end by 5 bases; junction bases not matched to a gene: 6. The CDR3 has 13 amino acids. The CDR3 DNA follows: TGTGCCACCGGACAGGGGGCGGTGACTGAAGCTTTCTTT. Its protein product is CATGQGAVTEAFF.

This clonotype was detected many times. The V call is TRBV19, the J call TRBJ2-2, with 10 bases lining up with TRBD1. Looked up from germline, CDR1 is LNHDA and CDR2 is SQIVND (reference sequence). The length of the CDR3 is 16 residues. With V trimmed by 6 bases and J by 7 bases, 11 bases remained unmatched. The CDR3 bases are TGTGCCAGTAGGCCCGCCGGGACAGGGGAGATCGGGGAGCTGTTTTTT. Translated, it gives CASRPAGTGEIGELFF. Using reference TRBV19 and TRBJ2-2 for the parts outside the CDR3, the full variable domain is DGGITQSPKYLFRKEGQNVTLSCEQNLNHDAMYWYRQDPGQGLRLIYYSQIVNDFQKGDIAEGYSVSREKKESFPLTVTSAQKNPTAFYLCASRPAGTGEIGELFFGEGSRLTVL.

CDR3 region: CASSREGREQYF. The CDR3 nucleotides read TGTGCCAGCAGCCGGGAGGGGCGGGAGCAGTACTTC. The chain has TRBV7-9 and TRBJ2-7; 8 bases align to TRBD2. This CDR3 is built from 12 residues. Looked up from germline, CDR1 is SEHNR and CDR2 is FQNEAQ (reference sequence). J lost 7 bases, V lost 5 bases, and 4 bases had no gene match.

The CDR3 loop reads CASSDEEVESNQPQHF. DNA for the CDR3: TGTGCCAGCAGTGACGAAGAGGTAGAAAGCAATCAGCCCCAGCATTTT. The chain carries TRBV6-4 and TRBJ1-5; no clear D. Germline loops: CDR1 MRHNA, CDR2 SNTAGT. This CDR3 is built from 16 residues. V was cut by 2 bases and J by 1 base, with 12 bases left in between.

CDR3 DNA sequence: TGCAGCTCCCGGACACGTAACTATGGCTACACCTTC. Protein: CSSRTRNYGYTF. The V and J genes are TRBV29-1 and TRBJ1-2, with D perhaps TRBD1 (5 bases). The CDR3 totals 12 residues. Germline-derived CDR1 and CDR2 are SQVTM and ANQGSEA. V lost 8 bases, J lost 1 base, and 11 bases lay in between.

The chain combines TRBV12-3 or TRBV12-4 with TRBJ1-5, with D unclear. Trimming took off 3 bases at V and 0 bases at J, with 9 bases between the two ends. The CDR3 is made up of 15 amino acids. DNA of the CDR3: TGTGCCAGCAGTTTTGCTCACCATAGCAATCAGCCCCAGCATTTT. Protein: CASSFAHHSNQPQHF.

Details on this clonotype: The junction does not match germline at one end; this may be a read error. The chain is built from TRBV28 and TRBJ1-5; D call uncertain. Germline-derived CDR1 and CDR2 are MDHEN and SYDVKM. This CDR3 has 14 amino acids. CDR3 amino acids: CASRFLSSNRPQHF. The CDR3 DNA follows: TGTGCCAGCAGGTTTTTGTCTAGCAATCGGCCCCAGCATTTT.

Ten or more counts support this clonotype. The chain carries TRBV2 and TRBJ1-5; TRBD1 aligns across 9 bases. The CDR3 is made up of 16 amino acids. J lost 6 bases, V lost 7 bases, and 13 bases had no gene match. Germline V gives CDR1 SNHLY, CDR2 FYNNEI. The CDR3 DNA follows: TGTGCCAGCACCCCAGTGCCGGGACAGGGTATTCAGCCCCAGCATTTT. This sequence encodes CASTPVPGQGIQPQHF.

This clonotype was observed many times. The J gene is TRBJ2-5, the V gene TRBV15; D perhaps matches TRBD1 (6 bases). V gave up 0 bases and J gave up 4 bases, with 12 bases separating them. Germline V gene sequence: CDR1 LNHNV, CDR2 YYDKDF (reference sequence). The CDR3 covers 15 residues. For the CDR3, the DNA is TGTGCCACCAGCAGAGATAACAGGGTGTCAGAGACCCAGTACTTC. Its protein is CATSRDNRVSETQYF. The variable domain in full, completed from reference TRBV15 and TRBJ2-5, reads DAMVIQNPRYQVTQFGKPVTLSCSQTLNHNVMYWYQQKSSQAPKLLFHYYDKDFNNEADTPDNFQSRRPNTSFCFLDIRSPGLGDTAMYLCATSRDNRVSETQYFGPGTRLLVL.

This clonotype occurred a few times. The CDR3 DNA sequence: TGTGCCAGCAGTTACGGCAGGGTGACCACTGAAGCTTTCTTT. Protein product: CASSYGRVTTEAFF. The chain combines TRBV6-5 with TRBJ1-1; D might be TRBD1 (5 bases). Per germline, CDR1 MNHEY and CDR2 SVGAGI. V dropped 2 bases and J dropped 4 bases, with 11 bases sitting between them. The CDR3 extends over 14 amino acids.

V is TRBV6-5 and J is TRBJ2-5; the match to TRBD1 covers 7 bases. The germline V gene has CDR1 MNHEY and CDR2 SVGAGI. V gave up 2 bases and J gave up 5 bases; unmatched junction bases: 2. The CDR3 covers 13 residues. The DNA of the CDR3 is TGTGCCAGCAGTTACGGGACAGCGGAGACCCAGTACTTC. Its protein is CASSYGTAETQYF.

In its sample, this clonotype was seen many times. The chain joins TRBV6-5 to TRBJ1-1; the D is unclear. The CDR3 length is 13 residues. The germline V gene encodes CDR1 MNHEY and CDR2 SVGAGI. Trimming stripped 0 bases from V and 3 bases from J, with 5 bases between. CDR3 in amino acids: CASSYSKDTEAFF. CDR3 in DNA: TGTGCCAGCAGTTACTCGAAGGACACTGAAGCTTTCTTT.

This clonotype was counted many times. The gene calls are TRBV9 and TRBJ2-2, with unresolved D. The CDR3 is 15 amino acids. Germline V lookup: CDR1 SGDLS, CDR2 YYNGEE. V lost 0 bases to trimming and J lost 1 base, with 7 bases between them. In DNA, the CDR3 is TGTGCCAGCAGCGTAGGGGCAGGGAACACCGGGGAGCTGTTTTTT. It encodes CASSVGAGNTGELFF. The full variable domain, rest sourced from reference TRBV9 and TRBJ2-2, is DSGVTQTPKHLITATGQRVTLRCSPRSGDLSVYWYQQSLDQGLQFLIQYYNGEERAKGNILERFSAQQFPDLHSELNLSSLELGDSALYFCASSVGAGNTGELFFGEGSRLTVL.

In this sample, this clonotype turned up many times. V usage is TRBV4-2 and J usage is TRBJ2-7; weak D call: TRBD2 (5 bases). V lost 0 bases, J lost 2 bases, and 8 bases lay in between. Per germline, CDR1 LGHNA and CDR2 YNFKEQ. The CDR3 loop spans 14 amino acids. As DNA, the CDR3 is TGTGCCAGCAGCCAAGAAACGGGGACCTACGAGCAGTACTTC. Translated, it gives CASSQETGTYEQYF.

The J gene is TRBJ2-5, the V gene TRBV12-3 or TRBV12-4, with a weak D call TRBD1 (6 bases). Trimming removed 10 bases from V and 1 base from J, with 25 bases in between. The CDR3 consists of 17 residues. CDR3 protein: CATRGGYGVGIQETQYF. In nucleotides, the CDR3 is TGTGCCACTCGAGGGGGTTATGGGGTTGGGATCCAAGAGACCCAGTACTTC.

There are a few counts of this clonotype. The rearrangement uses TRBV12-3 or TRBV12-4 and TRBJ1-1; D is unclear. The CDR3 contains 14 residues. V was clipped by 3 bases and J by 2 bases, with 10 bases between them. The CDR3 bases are TGTGCCAGCAGTTTGCGGCAGGCCAACACTGAAGCTTTCTTT. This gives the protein CASSLRQANTEAFF.

DNA for the CDR3: TGTGCCAGCAGCACATCTAGCGGGAGATCCCAGTACTTC. Encoded protein: CASSTSSGRSQYF. This chain uses TRBV5-6 with TRBJ2-5; TRBD2 agrees at 10 bases. Germline V CDR1 and CDR2: SGHDT, YYEEEE. Trimming took 4 bases from V and 9 from J; bases not matched to a gene: 6. This CDR3 comprises 13 residues.

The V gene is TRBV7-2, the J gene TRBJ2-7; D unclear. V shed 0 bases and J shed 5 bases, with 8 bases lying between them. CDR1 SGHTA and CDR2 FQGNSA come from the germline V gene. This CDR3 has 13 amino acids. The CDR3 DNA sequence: TGTGCCAGCAGCTTAGCGAACGAAAACGAGCAGTACTTC. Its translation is CASSLANENEQYF.

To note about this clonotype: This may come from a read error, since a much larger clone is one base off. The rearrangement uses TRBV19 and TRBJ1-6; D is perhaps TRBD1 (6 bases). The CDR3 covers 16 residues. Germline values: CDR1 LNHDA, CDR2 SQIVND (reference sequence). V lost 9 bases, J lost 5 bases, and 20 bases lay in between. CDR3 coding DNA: TGTGCCAGCAGCTTGGAGGGGGAACGTCATAATTCACCCCTCCACTTT. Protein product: CASSLEGERHNSPLHF.

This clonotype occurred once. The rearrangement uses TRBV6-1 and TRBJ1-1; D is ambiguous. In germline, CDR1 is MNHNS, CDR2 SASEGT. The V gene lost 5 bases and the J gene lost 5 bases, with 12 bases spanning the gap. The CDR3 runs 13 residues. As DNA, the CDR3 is TGTGCCAGCAGTTACTCGGATCAGACTGAAGCTTTCTTT. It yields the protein CASSYSDQTEAFF.